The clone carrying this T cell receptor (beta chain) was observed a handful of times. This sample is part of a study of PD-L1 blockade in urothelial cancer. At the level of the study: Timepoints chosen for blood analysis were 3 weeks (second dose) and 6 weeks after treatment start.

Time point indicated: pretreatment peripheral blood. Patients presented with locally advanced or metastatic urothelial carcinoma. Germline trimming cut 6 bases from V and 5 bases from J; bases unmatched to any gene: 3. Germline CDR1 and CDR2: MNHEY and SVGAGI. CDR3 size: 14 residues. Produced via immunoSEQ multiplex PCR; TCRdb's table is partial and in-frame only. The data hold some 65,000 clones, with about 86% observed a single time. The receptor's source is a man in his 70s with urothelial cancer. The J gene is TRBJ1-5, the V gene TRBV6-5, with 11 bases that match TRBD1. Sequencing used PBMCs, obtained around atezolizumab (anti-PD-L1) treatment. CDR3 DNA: TGTGCCAGCAGGGGACAGGGGGGGGATCAGCCCCAGCATTTT. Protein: CASRGQGGDQPQHF.